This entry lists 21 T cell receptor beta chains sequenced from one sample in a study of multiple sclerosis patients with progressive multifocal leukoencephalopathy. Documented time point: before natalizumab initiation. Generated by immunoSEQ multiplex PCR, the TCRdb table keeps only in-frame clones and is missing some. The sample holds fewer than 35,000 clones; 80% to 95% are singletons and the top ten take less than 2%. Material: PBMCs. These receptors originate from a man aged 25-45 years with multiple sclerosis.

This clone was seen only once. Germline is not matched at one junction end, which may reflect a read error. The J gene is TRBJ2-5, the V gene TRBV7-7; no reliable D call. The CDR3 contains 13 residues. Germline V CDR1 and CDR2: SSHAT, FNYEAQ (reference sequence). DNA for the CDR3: TGTGCTAGCAGCTTAGGATCTCGGGAGACCCAGTACTTC. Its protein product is CASSLGSRETQYF.

Here the CDR3 DNA reads TGTGCCAGCAGCGCACAGGGTATTAAAAATTCACCCCTCCACTTT. Its protein product is CASSAQGIKNSPLHF. The chain employs TRBV9 and TRBJ1-6, with D possibly matching TRBD1 (6 bases). There are 15 residues in the CDR3. Between the trimmed V and J ends, which lost 3 bases and 7 bases, there was a span of 14 bases. Germline V CDR1 and CDR2: SGDLS, YYNGEE.

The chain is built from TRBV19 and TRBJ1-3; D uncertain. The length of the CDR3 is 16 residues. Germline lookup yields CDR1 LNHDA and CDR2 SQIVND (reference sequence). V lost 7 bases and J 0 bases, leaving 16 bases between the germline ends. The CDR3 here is CASNPAWEISGNTIYF. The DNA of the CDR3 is TGTGCCAGTAACCCAGCCTGGGAGATCTCTGGAAACACCATATATTTT.

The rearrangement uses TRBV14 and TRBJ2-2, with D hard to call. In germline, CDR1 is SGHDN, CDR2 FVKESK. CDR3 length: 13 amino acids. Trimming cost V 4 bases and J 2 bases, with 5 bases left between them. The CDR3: CASSRTNTGELFF. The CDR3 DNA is TGTGCCAGCAGCCGTACCAACACCGGGGAGCTGTTTTTT.

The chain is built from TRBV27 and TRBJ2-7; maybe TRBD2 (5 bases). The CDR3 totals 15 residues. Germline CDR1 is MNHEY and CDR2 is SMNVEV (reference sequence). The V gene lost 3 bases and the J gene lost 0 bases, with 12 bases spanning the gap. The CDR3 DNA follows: TGTGCCAGCAGTTTGGGGAGAGGAAGCTCCTACGAGCAGTACTTC. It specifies CASSLGRGSSYEQYF.

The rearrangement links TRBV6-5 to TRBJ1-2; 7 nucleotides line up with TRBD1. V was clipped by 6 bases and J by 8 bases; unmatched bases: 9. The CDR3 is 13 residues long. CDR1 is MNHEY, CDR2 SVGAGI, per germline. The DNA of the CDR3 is TGTGCCAGCAGACCAGGGGGATACTGGGGCTACACCTTC. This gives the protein CASRPGGYWGYTF.

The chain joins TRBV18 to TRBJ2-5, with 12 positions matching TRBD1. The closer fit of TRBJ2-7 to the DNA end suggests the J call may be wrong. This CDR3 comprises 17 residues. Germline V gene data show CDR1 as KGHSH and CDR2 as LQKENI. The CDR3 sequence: CASSGQGASLSIYEQYF. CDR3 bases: TGTGCCAGCTCGGGACAGGGGGCCTCCCTTTCCATCTACGAGCAGTACTTC.

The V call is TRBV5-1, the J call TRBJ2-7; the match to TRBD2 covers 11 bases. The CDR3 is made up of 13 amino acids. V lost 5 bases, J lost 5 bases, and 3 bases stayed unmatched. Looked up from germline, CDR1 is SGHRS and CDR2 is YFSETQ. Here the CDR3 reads CASSTSGRNEQYF. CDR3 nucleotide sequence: TGCGCCAGCAGTACTAGCGGGAGAAACGAGCAGTACTTC.

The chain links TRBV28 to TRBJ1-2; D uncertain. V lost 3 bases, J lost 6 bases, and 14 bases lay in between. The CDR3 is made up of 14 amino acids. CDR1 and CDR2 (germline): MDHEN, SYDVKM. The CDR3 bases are TGTGCCAGCAGTTTTGGACCCGAAACCGATGGCTACACCTTC. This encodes CASSFGPETDGYTF.

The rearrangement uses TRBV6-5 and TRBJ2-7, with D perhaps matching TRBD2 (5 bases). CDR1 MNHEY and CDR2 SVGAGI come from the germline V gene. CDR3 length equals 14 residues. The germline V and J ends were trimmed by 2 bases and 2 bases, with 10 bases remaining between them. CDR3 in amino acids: CASSYGGGPYEQYF. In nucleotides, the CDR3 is TGTGCCAGCAGTTACGGAGGTGGCCCCTACGAGCAGTACTTC.

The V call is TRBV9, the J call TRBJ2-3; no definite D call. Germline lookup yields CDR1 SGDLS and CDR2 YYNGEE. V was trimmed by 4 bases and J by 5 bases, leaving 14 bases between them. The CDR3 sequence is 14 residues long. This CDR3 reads CASSPHPLGDTQYF. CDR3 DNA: TGTGCCAGCAGCCCTCACCCGCTGGGAGATACGCAGTATTTT.

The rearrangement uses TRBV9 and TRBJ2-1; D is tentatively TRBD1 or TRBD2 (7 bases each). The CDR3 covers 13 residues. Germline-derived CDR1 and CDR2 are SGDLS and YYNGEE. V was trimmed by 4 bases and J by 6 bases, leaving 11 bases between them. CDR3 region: CASSPGGGNEQFF. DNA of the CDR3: TGTGCCAGCAGCCCAGGGGGGGGCAATGAGCAGTTCTTC.

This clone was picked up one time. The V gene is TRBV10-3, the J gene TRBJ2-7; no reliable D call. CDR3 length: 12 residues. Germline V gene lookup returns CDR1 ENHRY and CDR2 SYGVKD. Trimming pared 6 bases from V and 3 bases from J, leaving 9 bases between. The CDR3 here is CAIRHDLYEQYF. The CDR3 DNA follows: TGTGCCATCAGGCACGACCTCTACGAGCAGTACTTC.

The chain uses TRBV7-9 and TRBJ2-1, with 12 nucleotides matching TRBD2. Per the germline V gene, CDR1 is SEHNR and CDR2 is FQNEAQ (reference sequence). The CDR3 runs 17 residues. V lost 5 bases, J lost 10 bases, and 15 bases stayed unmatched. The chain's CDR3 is CASSTPSSGREKGEQFF. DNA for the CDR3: TGTGCCAGCAGCACCCCTTCTAGCGGGAGGGAAAAGGGGGAGCAGTTCTTC.

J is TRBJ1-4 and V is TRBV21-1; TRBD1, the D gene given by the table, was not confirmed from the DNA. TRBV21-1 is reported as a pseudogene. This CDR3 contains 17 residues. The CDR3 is CASSNKGGRAVNEKLFF. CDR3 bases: TGTGCCAGCAGCAATAAAGGGGGTAGGGCCGTTAATGAAAAACTGTTTTTT.

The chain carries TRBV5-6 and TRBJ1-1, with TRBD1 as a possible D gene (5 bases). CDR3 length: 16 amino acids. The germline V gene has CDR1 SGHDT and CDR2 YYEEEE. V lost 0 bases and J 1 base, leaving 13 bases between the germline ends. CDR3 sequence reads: CASSLAREAENTEAFF. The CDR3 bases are TGTGCCAGCAGCTTGGCCAGGGAGGCGGAGAACACTGAAGCTTTCTTT.

The CDR3 nucleotides read TGCGCCAGCACCCTTGGTGGGACAGGGGGCGAATTTGAGCAGTACTTC. The encoded protein is CASTLGGTGGEFEQYF. The chain employs TRBV5-1 and TRBJ2-7; 12 bases line up with TRBD1. The CDR3 runs 16 residues. Germline V lookup: CDR1 SGHRS, CDR2 YFSETQ. Trimming took 6 bases from V and 7 from J; bases not matched to a gene: 14.

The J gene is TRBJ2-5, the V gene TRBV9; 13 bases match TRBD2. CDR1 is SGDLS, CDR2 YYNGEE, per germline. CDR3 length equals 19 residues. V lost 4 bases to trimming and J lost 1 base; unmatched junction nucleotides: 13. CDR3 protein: CASSSRTSGSNWGQETQYF. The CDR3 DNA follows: TGTGCCAGCAGCTCTCGGACTAGCGGGAGTAATTGGGGCCAAGAGACCCAGTACTTC.

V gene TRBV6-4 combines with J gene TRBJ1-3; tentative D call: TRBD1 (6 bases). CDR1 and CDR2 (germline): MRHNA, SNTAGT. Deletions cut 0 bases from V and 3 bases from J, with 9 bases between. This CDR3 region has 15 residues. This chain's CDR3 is CASSDSAGDGNTIYF. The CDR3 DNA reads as TGTGCCAGCAGTGACTCAGCAGGGGATGGAAACACCATATATTTT.

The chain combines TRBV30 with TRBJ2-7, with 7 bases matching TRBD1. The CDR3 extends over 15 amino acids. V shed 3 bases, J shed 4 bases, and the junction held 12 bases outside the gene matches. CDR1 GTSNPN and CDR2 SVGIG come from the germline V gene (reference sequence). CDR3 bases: TGTGCCTGGAGCGTACGACAGGGCGGTTTTTACGAGCAGTACGTC. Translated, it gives CAWSVRQGGFYEQYV.

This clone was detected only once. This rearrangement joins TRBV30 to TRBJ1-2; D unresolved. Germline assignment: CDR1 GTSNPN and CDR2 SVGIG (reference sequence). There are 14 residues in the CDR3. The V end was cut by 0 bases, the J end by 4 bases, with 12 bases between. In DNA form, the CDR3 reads TGTGCCTGGAGTGTATCGCTAGGTGGCTATGGCTACACCTTC. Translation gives CAWSVSLGGYGYTF.